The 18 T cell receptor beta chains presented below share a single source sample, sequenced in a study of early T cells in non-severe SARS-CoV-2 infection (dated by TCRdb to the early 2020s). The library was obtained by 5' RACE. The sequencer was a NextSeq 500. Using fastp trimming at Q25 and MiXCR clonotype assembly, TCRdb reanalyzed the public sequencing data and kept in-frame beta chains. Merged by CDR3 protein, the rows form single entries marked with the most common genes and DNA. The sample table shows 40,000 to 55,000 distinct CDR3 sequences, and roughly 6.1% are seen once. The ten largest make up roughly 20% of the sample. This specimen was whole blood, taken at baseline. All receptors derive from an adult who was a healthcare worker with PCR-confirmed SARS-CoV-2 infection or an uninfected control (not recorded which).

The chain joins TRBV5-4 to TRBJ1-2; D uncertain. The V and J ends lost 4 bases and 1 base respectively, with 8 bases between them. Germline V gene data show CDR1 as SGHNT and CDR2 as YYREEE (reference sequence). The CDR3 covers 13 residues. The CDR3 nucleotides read TGTGCCAGCAGCCGCCAGTTTAACTATGGCTACACCTTC. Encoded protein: CASSRQFNYGYTF.

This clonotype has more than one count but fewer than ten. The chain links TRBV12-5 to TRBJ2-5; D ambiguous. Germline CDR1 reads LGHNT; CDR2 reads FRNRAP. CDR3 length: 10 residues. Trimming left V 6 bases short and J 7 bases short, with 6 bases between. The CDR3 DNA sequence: TGTGCTAGTGGCCCCGGGACCCAGTACTTC. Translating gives CASGPGTQYF.

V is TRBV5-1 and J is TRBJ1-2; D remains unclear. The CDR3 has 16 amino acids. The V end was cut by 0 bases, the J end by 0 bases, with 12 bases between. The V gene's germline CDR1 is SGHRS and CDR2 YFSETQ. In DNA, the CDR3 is TGCGCCAGCAGCTTGGGTTCCAACACCCCTAACTATGGCTACACCTTC. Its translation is CASSLGSNTPNYGYTF. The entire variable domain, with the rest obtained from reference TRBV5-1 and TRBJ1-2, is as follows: KAGVTQTPRYLIKTRGQQVTLSCSPISGHRSVSWYQQTPGQGLQFLFEYFSETQRNKGNFPGRFSGRQFSNSRSEMNVSTLELGDSALYLCASSLGSNTPNYGYTFGSGTRLTVV.

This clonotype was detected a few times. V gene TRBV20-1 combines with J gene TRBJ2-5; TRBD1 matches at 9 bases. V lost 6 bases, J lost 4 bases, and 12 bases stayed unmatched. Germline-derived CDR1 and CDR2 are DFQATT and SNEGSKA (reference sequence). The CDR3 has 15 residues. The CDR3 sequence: CSAKPGQGIAETQYF. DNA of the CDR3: TGCAGTGCCAAGCCCGGACAGGGGATAGCAGAGACCCAGTACTTC.

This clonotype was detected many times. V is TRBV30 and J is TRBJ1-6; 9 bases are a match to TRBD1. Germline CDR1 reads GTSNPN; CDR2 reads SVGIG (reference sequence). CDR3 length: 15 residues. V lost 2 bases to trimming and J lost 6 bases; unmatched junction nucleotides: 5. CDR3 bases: TGTGCCTGGAGTACAGGGGGCGCGGGTAATTCACCCCTCCACTTT. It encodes CAWSTGGAGNSPLHF.

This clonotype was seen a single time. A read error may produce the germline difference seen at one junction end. CDR3 DNA: TGTGCCTGCAGCCAAGGGTCCCACCCAGGTAACTACGAGCAGTACTTC. Its translation is CACSQGSHPGNYEQYF. The chain links TRBV14 to TRBJ2-7; D uncertain. Looked up from germline, CDR1 is SGHDN and CDR2 is FVKESK. The CDR3 runs to 16 residues.

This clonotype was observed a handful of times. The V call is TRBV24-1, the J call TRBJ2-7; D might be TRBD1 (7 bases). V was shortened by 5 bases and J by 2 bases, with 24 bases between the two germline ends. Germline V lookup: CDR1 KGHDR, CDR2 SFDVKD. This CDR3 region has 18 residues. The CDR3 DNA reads TGTGCCACCAGTGCTCTGCGGAGTACACAGGGGAGGACCTACGAGCAGTACTTC. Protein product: CATSALRSTQGRTYEQYF.

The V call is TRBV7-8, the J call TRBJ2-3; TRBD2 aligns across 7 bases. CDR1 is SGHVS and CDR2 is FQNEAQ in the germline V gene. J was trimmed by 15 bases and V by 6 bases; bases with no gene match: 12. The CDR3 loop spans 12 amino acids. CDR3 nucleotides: TGTGCCAGCAGTTTCTCTCGGGACTATATATATTTT. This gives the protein CASSFSRDYIYF.

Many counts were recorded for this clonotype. The chain's CDR3 is CASSSNLPGSGNEKLFF. The DNA of the CDR3 is TGTGCCAGCAGCTCAAACTTACCGGGCTCCGGAAATGAAAAACTGTTTTTT. The V call is TRBV5-5, the J call TRBJ1-4; no clear D. This CDR3 region has 17 residues. Germline values: CDR1 SGHKS, CDR2 YYEKEE (reference sequence). V gave up 3 bases and J gave up 5 bases, with 20 bases separating them.

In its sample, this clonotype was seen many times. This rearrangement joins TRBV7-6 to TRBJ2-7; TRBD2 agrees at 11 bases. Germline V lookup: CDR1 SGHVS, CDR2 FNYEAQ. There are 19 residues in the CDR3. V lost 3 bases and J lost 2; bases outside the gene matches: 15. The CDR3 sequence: CASSLLVIAGGPGPYEQYF. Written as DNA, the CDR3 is TGTGCCAGCAGCTTGCTCGTTATAGCGGGGGGGCCGGGTCCCTACGAGCAGTACTTC.

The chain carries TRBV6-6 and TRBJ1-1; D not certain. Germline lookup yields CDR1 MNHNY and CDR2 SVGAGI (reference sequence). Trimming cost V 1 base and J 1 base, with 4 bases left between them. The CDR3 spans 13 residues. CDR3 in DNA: TGTGCCAGCAGTTACTTAGGGAACACTGAAGCTTTCTTT. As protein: CASSYLGNTEAFF.

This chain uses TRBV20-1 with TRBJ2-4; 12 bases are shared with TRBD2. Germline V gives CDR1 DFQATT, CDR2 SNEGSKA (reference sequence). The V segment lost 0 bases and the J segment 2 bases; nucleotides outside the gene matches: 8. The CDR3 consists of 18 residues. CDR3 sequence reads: CSARDRLAGVGTKNIQYF. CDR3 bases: TGCAGTGCTAGAGATAGACTAGCGGGAGTCGGAACCAAAAACATTCAGTACTTC.

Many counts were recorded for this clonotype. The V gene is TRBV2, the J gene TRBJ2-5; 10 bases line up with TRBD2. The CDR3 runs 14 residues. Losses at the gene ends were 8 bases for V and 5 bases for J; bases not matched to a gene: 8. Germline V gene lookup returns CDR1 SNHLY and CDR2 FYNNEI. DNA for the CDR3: TGTGCCAGCGGGAAGAGCGGGAGGGTTGAGACCCAGTACTTC. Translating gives CASGKSGRVETQYF.

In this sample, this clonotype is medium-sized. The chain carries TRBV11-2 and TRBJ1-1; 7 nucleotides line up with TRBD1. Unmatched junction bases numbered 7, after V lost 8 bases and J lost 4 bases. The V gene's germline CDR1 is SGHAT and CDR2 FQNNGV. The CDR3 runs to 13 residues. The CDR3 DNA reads TGTGCCAGCGGAGTAGGGGGCCTCACTGAAGCTTTCTTT. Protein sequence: CASGVGGLTEAFF.

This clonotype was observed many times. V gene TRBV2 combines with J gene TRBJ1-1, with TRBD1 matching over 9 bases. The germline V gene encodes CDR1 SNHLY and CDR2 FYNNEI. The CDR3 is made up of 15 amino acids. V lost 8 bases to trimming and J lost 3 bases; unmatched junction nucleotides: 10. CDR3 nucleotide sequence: TGTGCCAGCCGGGACAGGGACAGGCCCTACACTGAAGCTTTCTTT. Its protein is CASRDRDRPYTEAFF.

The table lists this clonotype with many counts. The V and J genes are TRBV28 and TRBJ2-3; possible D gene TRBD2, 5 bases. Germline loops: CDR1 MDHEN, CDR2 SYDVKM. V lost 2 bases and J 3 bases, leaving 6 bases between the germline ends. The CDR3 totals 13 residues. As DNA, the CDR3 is TGTGCCAGCAGTTTACCGGGAACAGATACGCAGTATTTT. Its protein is CASSLPGTDTQYF.

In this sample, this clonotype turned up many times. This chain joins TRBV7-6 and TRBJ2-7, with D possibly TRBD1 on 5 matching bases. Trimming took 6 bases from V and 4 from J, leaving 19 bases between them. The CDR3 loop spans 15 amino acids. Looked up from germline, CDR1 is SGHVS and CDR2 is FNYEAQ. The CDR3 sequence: CASSHPPGLGYEQYF. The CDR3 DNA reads TGTGCCAGCAGTCATCCTCCAGGGTTGGGGTACGAGCAGTACTTC.

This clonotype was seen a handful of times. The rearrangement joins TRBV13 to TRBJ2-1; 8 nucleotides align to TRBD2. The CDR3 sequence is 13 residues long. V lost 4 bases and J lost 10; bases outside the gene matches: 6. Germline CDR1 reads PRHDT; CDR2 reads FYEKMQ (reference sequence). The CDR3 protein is CASSYGGGSEQFF. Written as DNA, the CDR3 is TGTGCCAGCAGCTACGGGGGGGGCTCCGAGCAGTTCTTC.